The 14 T cell receptor beta chains reported below all come from one sample, sequenced in a study of pediatric ulcerative colitis (dated 2019 in TCRdb). Library generation was performed with the immunoSEQ multiplex PCR assay. Imported from immuneACCESS, the table was reduced by TCRdb to in-frame sequences with V and J called. These copies leave out some clones; in studies compared against another copy, an unresolved V gene accounts for under half, and the cause of the remainder is not known. Here the sample has roughly 49,000 clones; 78% occur a single time. The top ten clonotypes cover 3% to 4.5% of the sample. One to two pinch biopsies were taken from the rectum for research during colonoscopy. Sequencing input: gut tissue. The receptors here all came from a girl between 10 and 17 years old with moderate ulcerative colitis.

The rearrangement uses TRBV9 and TRBJ2-2; 7 nucleotides agree with TRBD2. Germline V lookup: CDR1 SGDLS, CDR2 YYNGEE. V dropped 3 bases and J dropped 4; count of bases not matched to a gene: 12. The CDR3 has 17 residues. For the CDR3, the DNA is TGTGCCAGCAGCGGGTGGGGAGGGCTAGGCAGCACCGGGGAGCTGTTTTTT. Translation: CASSGWGGLGSTGELFF.

This chain uses TRBV20-1 with TRBJ2-1; D ambiguous. The CDR3 is made up of 11 amino acids. V shed 6 bases and J shed 12 bases, with 15 bases lying between them. Looked up from germline, CDR1 is DFQATT and CDR2 is SNEGSKA (reference sequence). DNA for the CDR3: TGCAGTGCCATAGATCACCCGGGGCAGTTCTTC. It codes for CSAIDHPGQFF.

The chain employs TRBV7-2 and TRBJ1-5; 7 bases map to TRBD1. From germline, CDR1 is SGHTA and CDR2 FQGNSA. Trimming removed 6 bases from V and 3 bases from J; junction bases left unmatched: 5. The CDR3 extends over 14 amino acids. The CDR3 here is CASSRQGFNQPQHF. CDR3 DNA sequence: TGTGCCAGCAGTCGACAGGGATTCAATCAGCCCCAGCATTTT.

In the case of this clone: Additional DNA sequences in this sample encode the identical CDR3. The gene calls are TRBV5-1 and TRBJ1-1; D is unresolved. Germline loops: CDR1 SGHRS, CDR2 YFSETQ. CDR3 length: 15 amino acids. Trimming removed 0 bases at V and 5 bases at J, with 14 bases between. In DNA form, the CDR3 reads TGCGCCAGCAGCTTGGTCTTGGGTTGGGAGACTGAAGCTTTCTTT. It is translated as CASSLVLGWETEAFF.

The V and J genes are TRBV20-1 and TRBJ2-7; D remains ambiguous. CDR3 length: 11 residues. CDR1 is DFQATT, CDR2 SNEGSKA, per germline (reference sequence). Trimming removed 5 bases from V and 2 bases from J, with 7 bases in between. The CDR3 here is CSALSAYEQYF. The CDR3 bases are TGCAGTGCTCTTTCAGCCTACGAGCAGTACTTC.

This clone came up once. The chain joins TRBV7-2 to TRBJ2-1, with 12 bases lining up with TRBD2. The CDR3 length is 15 residues. Germline CDR1 is SGHTA and CDR2 is FQGNSA. V shed 8 bases and J 9 bases; nucleotides not matched to a gene: 11. CDR3 DNA sequence: TGTGCCAGCGGGACCCTAGCGGGAGGGCCCGGTGAGCAGTTCTTC. As protein: CASGTLAGGPGEQFF. Full variable domain (missing parts from reference TRBV7-2 and TRBJ2-1): GAGVSQSPSNKVTEKGKDVELRCDPISGHTALYWYRQSLGQGLEFLIYFQGNSAPDKSGLPSDRFSAERTGGSVSTLTIQRTQQEDSAVYLCASGTLAGGPGEQFFGPGTRLTVL.

This chain links TRBV14 with TRBJ2-7; perhaps D is TRBD1 or TRBD2 (5 bases each). CDR3 length: 17 amino acids. Trimming shortened V by 0 bases and J by 0 bases, and 15 bases separated the two germline ends. Germline lookup yields CDR1 SGHDN and CDR2 FVKESK. CDR3 sequence reads: CASSQDLAGRVSYEQYF. As DNA, the CDR3 is TGTGCCAGCAGCCAAGATCTAGCCGGCAGGGTCTCCTACGAGCAGTACTTC.

This CDR3 reads CASSYASSYEQYF. CDR3 sequence (DNA): TGTGCCAGCAGTTACGCCTCAAGTTACGAGCAGTACTTC. This chain connects TRBV6-6 to TRBJ2-7; D unclear. V was cut by 2 bases and J by 4 bases, with 9 bases left in between. Germline V lookup: CDR1 MNHNY, CDR2 SVGAGI (reference sequence). This CDR3 has 13 residues.

The chain has TRBV28 and TRBJ1-3, with a tentative D call TRBD1 (6 bases). Germline V gene sequence: CDR1 MDHEN, CDR2 SYDVKM. The length of the CDR3 is 14 residues. V was trimmed by 4 bases and J by 0 bases, leaving 7 bases between them. The CDR3 DNA sequence: TGTGCCAGCAGTTCAGGGGACTCTGGAAACACCATATATTTT. Protein: CASSSGDSGNTIYF.

The chain is built from TRBV28 and TRBJ2-7, with D perhaps TRBD1 or TRBD2 (6 bases each). CDR1 is MDHEN, CDR2 SYDVKM, per germline. V lost 2 bases and J lost 2, with 10 bases in between. The CDR3 extends over 14 amino acids. CDR3 DNA sequence: TGTGCCAGCAGTTTAGGGGGGCCCACCTACGAGCAGTACTTC. Its translation is CASSLGGPTYEQYF.

The chain uses TRBV4-1 and TRBJ2-3; 16 nucleotides line up with TRBD2. CDR3 length: 19 residues. Trimming took 2 bases from V and 6 from J; bases not matched to a gene: 11. Germline lookup yields CDR1 MGHRA and CDR2 YSYEKL. CDR3 region: CASSQIGTSGGAFIDTQYF. CDR3 nucleotide sequence: TGCGCCAGCAGCCAAATCGGGACTAGCGGGGGGGCGTTTATTGATACGCAGTATTTT.

The rearrangement uses TRBV7-9 and TRBJ2-7, with 10 bases that match TRBD2. V lost 5 bases and J lost 6; bases outside the gene matches: 7. The CDR3 is 14 residues long. CDR1 is SEHNR, CDR2 FQNEAQ, per germline (reference sequence). The CDR3 loop is CASSPLAGVGEQYF. The CDR3 nucleotides are TGTGCCAGCAGCCCCCTAGCGGGAGTTGGCGAGCAGTACTTC.

This clone was seen a single time. The genes are TRBV18 and TRBJ1-5; D is undetermined. Between the trimmed V and J ends, which lost 2 bases and 7 bases, there was a span of 6 bases. There are 12 residues in the CDR3. Germline lookup yields CDR1 KGHSH and CDR2 LQKENI. The CDR3, as DNA: TGTGCCAGCTCACCAGACGGGCAGCCCCAGCATTTT. Encoded protein: CASSPDGQPQHF.

This rearrangement joins TRBV27 to TRBJ2-5, with D perhaps TRBD2 (6 bases). Germline V CDR1 and CDR2: MNHEY, SMNVEV (reference sequence). The CDR3 loop spans 14 amino acids. Deletions cut 6 bases from V and 4 bases from J, with 15 bases between. CDR3 in amino acids: CASSGRGGRETQYF. CDR3 DNA sequence: TGTGCCAGCAGCGGGCGGGGTGGGAGAGAGACCCAGTACTTC.